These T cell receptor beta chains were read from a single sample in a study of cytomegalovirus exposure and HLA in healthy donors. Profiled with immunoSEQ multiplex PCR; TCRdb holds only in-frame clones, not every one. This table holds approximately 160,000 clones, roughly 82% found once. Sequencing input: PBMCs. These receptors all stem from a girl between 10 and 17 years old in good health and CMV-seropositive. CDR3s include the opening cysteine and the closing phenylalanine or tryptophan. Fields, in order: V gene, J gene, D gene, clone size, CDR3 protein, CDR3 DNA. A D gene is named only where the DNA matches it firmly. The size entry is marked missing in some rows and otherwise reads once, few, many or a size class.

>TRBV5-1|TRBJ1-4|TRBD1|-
CASRLGQGLGTNEKLFF
TGCGCCAGCCGCCTCGGACAGGGGCTCGGAACTAATGAAAAACTGTTTTTT
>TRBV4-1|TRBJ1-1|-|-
CASSQPRDKAEEAFF
TGCGCCAGCAGCCAACCCCGGGACAAGGCTGAGGAAGCTTTCTTT
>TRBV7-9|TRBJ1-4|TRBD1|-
CASSFDRVRDRHEKLFF
TGTGCCAGCAGCTTTGATCGAGTCCGGGACAGACATGAAAAACTGTTTTTT
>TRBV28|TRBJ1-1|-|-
CASSLRAGADTEAFF
TGTGCCAGCAGTTTAAGGGCAGGGGCTGACACTGAAGCTTTCTTT
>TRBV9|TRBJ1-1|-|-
CASSVATVVNTEAFF
TGTGCCAGCAGCGTAGCTACGGTCGTGAACACTGAAGCTTTCTTT
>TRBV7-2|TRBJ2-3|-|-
CASSFNGVPDTQYF
TGTGCCAGCAGCTTTAACGGGGTCCCAGATACGCAGTATTTT
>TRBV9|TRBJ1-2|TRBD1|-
CASSVTGAPDYGYTF
TGTGCCAGCAGCGTGACAGGGGCTCCAGACTATGGCTACACCTTC
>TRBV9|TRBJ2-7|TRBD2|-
CASSVDGGGDEQYF
TGTGCCAGCAGCGTTGATGGGGGAGGGGACGAGCAGTACTTC
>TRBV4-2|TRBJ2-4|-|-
CASSGVLAEGGQNIQYF
TGTGCCAGCAGCGGCGTCCTAGCGGAGGGGGGGCAGAACATTCAGTACTTC
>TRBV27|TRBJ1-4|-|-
CASSSKEEKLFF
TGTGCCAGCAGCAGTAAGGAGGAAAAACTGTTTTTT
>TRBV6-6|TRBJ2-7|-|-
CASSDRISYEQYF
TGTGCCAGCAGTGACAGGATTTCCTACGAGCAGTACTTC
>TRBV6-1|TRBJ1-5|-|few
CASSGASSHF
TGTGCCAGCAGTGGCGCGTCTTCGCATTTT
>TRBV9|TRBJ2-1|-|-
CASSPRPMSVRNEQFF
TGTGCCAGCAGCCCGAGGCCTATGTCGGTTAGGAATGAGCAGTTCTTC
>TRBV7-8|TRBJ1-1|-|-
CASSLERGNTEAFF
TGTGCCAGCAGCTTAGAGCGGGGTAACACTGAAGCTTTCTTT
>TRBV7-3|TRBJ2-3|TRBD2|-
CASSPSLGGRVNTQYF
TGTGCCAGCAGCCCATCCCTGGGAGGGAGGGTGAATACGCAGTATTTT
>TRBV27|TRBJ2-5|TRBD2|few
CASSFGLAGGSETQYF
TGTGCCAGCAGTTTCGGACTAGCGGGGGGGAGTGAGACCCAGTACTTC
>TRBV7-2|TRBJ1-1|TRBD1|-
CASSLTGAMNTEAFF
TGTGCCAGCAGCTTGACAGGGGCGATGAACACTGAAGCTTTCTTT
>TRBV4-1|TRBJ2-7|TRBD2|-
CASSQDTGLVVPYEQYF
TGCGCCAGCAGCCAGGACACCGGACTAGTAGTCCCCTACGAGCAGTACTTC
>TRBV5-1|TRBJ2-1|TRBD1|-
CASSLGPGQGYNEQFF
TGCGCCAGCAGCTTGGGGCCGGGACAGGGGTACAATGAGCAGTTCTTC
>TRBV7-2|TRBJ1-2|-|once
CASSPFGLYGYTF
TGTGCCAGCAGTCCCTTTGGGCTGTATGGCTACACCTTC
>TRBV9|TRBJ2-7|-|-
CASSVDGARGWSEQYF
TGTGCCAGCAGCGTAGACGGTGCTAGGGGCTGGAGCGAGCAGTACTTC
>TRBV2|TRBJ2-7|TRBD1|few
CASGGQLHYEQYF
TGTGCCAGCGGGGGACAGCTCCACTACGAGCAGTACTTC
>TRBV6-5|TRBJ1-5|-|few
CASSYSSGAEQPQHF
TGTGCCAGCAGTTACTCGTCAGGGGCGGAGCAGCCCCAGCATTTT
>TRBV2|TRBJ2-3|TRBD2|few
CASSERASGGTDTQYF
TGTGCCAGCAGTGAAAGGGCTAGCGGGGGCACAGATACGCAGTATTTT
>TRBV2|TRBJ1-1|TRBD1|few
CASTMPKGALNTEAFF
TGTGCCAGCACCATGCCCAAGGGGGCCCTGAACACTGAAGCTTTCTTT
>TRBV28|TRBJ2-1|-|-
CASSSETKGFF
TGTGCCAGCAGTTCCGAGACTAAGGGATTCTTC
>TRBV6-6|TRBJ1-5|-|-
CASTVQASNQPQHF
TGTGCCAGCACTGTACAGGCTAGCAATCAGCCCCAGCATTTT
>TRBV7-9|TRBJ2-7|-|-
CASSLAGGDFAHEQYF
TGTGCCAGCAGCTTAGCGGGAGGCGACTTTGCCCACGAGCAGTACTTC
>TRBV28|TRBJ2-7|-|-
CASSNQGDWGYEQYF
TGTGCCAGCAGTAATCAGGGGGACTGGGGCTACGAGCAGTACTTC
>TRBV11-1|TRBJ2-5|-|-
CASSLGSWGEETQYF
TGTGCCAGCAGCTTAGGTAGCTGGGGGGAAGAGACCCAGTACTTC
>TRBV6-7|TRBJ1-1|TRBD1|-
CASSPIGQVGTEAFF
TGTGCCAGCAGTCCTATCGGACAGGTTGGTACTGAAGCTTTCTTT
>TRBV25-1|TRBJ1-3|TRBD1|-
CASSGPGQASSGNTIYF
TGTGCCAGCAGTGGACCAGGACAGGCAAGCTCTGGAAACACCATATATTTT
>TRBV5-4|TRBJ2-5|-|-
CASSLDPGSGETQYF
TGTGCCAGCAGCTTGGATCCGGGGTCGGGAGAGACCCAGTACTTC
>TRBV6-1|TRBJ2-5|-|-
CASSEAYLLDLQETQYF
TGTGCCAGCAGTGAAGCGTATTTACTAGATCTACAAGAGACCCAGTACTTC
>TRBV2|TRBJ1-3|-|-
CASSEEGVFSGNTIYF
TGTGCCAGCAGTGAAGAGGGGGTCTTCTCTGGAAACACCATATATTTT
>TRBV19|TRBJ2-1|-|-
CASTAGTSPYNEQFF
TGTGCCAGTACCGCTGGGACTTCCCCCTACAATGAGCAGTTCTTC
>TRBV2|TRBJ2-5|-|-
CASGRGTETQYF
TGTGCCAGCGGCCGAGGAACAGAGACCCAGTACTTC
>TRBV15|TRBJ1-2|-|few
CATSRELFGSANYGYTF
TGTGCCACCAGCAGAGAGCTTTTTGGAAGCGCTAACTATGGCTACACCTTC
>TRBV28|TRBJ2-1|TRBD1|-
CASSRDRGAYNEQFF
TGTGCCAGCAGTCGGGACAGGGGGGCCTACAATGAGCAGTTCTTC
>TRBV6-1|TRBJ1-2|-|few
CASRGLVGMDYGYTF
TGTGCCAGCAGGGGGCTGGTGGGGATGGACTATGGCTACACCTTC
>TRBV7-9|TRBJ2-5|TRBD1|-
CASSGGTGAETQYF
TGTGCCAGCAGCGGGGGGACAGGGGCGGAGACCCAGTACTTC
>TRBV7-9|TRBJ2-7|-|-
CANGEGYEQYF
TGTGCCAACGGTGAGGGCTACGAGCAGTACTTC
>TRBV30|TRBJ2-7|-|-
CAWSVQGGYEQYF
TGTGCCTGGAGTGTACAAGGCGGATACGAGCAGTACTTC
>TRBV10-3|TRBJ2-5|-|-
CAISESGVSVEQYF
TGTGCCATCAGTGAGTCCGGGGTGTCGGTGGAGCAGTACTTC
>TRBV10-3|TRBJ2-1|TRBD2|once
CAISGGGRRNEQFF
TGTGCCATCAGTGGGGGCGGGAGAAGGAATGAGCAGTTCTTC
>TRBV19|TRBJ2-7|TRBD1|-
CASSIGPGQLYEQYF
TGTGCCAGTAGTATAGGTCCGGGACAGCTCTACGAGCAGTACTTC
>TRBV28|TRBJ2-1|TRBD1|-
CASSLQRQGASYNEQFF
TGTGCCAGCAGCCTACAAAGACAGGGGGCGTCCTACAATGAGCAGTTCTTC